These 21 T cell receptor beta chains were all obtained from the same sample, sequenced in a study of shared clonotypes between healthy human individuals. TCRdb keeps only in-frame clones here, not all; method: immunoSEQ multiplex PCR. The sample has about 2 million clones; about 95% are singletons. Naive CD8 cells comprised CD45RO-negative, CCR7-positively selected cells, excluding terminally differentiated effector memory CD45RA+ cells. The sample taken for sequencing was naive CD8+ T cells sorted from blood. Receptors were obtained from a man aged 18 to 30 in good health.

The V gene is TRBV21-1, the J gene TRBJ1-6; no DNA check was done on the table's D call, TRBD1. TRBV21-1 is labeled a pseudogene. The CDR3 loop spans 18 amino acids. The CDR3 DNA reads TGTGCCAGCAGCAACTACCTCAGGGCCAGCTCCTATAATTCACCCCTCCACTTT. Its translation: CASSNYLRASSYNSPLHF.

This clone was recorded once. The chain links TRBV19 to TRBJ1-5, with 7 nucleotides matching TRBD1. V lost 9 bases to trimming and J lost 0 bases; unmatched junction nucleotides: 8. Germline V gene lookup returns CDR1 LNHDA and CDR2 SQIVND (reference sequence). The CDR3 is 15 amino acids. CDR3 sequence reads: CASRDRENSNQPQHF. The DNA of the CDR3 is TGTGCCAGCCGGGACAGAGAAAATAGCAATCAGCCCCAGCATTTT.

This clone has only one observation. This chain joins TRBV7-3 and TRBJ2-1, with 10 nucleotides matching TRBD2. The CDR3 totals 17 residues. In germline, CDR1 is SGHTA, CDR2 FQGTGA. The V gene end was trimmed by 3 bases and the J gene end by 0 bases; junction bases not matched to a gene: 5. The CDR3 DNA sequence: TGTGCCAGCAGCTTTAGCGGGGGGTCGAGCTCCTACAATGAGCAGTTCTTC. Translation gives CASSFSGGSSSYNEQFF.

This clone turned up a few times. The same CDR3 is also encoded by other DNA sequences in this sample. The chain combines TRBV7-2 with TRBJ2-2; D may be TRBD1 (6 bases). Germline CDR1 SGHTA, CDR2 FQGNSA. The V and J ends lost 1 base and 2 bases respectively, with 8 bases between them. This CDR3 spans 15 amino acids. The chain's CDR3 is CASSLGTANTGELFF. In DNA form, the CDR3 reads TGTGCCAGCAGCTTAGGGACAGCCAACACCGGGGAGCTGTTTTTT.

DNA of the CDR3: TGTGCCAGCAGCTTAGTAGCGGGAGGGTGGGAGCAGTACTTC. This gives the protein CASSLVAGGWEQYF. The J gene is TRBJ2-7, the V gene TRBV11-2, with 11 bases matching TRBD2. The trim removed 1 base at V and 7 bases at J, leaving 3 bases unmatched. This CDR3 has 14 amino acids. CDR1 SGHAT and CDR2 FQNNGV come from the germline V gene.

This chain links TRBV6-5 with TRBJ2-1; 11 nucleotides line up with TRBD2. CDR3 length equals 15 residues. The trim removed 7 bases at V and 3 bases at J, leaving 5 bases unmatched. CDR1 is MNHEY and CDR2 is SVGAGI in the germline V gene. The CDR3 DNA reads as TGTGCCAGCACGGGACTAGCGGAGGGCTACAATGAGCAGTTCTTC. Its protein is CASTGLAEGYNEQFF.

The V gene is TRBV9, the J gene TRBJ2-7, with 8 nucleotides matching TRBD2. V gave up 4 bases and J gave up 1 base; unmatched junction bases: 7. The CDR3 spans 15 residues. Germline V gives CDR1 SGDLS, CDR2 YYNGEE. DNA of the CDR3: TGTGCCAGCAGCCCGAGCGGGAGTATTTCCTACGAGCAGTACTTC. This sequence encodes CASSPSGSISYEQYF.

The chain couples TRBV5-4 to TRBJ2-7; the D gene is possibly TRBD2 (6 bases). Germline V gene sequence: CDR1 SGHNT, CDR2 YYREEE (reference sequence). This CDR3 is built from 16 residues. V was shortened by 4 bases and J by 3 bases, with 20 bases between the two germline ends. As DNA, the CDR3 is TGTGCCAGCAGCCGCGGTACCGGGACTTTAATCTACGAGCAGTACTTC. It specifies CASSRGTGTLIYEQYF.

CDR3: CASSQWEGGGELFF. Here the CDR3 DNA reads TGCGCCAGCAGCCAATGGGAGGGCGGCGGGGAGCTGTTTTTT. The V call is TRBV4-1, the J call TRBJ2-2; 7 nucleotides align to TRBD2. Per the germline V gene, CDR1 is MGHRA and CDR2 is YSYEKL. The CDR3 extends over 14 amino acids. J gave up 7 bases and V 2 bases, and 4 bases lay outside the gene matches.

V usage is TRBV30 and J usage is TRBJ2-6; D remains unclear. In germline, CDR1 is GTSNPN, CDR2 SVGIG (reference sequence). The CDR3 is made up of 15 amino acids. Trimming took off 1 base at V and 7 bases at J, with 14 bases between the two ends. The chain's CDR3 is CAWSAISIGANVLTF. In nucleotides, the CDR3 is TGTGCCTGGAGTGCCATTTCCATCGGTGCCAACGTCCTGACTTTC.

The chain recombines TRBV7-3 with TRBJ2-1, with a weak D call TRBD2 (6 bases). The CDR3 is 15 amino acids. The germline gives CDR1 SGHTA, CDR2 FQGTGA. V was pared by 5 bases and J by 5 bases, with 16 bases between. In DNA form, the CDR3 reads TGTGCCAGCAGCCCCGTCGGGGGAGACCACAATGAGCAGTTCTTC. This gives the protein CASSPVGGDHNEQFF.

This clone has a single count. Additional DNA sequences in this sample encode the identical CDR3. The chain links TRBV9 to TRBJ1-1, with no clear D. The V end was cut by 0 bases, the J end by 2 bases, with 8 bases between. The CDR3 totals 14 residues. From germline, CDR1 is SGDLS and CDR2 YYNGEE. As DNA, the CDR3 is TGTGCCAGCAGCGTAGAAGGCCGCAACACTGAAGCTTTCTTT. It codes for CASSVEGRNTEAFF.

This CDR3 reads CASSEAQGNQPQHF. The CDR3 bases are TGCGCCAGCAGTGAGGCGCAGGGCAATCAGCCCCAGCATTTT. This chain connects TRBV10-2 to TRBJ1-5; the D is unclear. Trimming pared 2 bases from V and 2 bases from J, leaving 7 bases between. CDR3 length: 14 amino acids. Germline lookup yields CDR1 WSHSY and CDR2 SAAADI.

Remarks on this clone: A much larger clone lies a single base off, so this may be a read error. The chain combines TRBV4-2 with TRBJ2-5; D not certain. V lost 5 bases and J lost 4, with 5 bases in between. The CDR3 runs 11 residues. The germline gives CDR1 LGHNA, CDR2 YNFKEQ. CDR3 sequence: CASSLGETQYF. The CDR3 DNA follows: TGTGCCAGCAGCTTAGGAGAGACCCAGTACTTC.

The DNA for the CDR3 is TGTGCCAGCAGCTTAGGTTCTTCCGGGACAGGGTCCCACGAGCAGTACTTC. Encoded protein: CASSLGSSGTGSHEQYF. The chain combines TRBV7-6 with TRBJ2-7, with 9 bases identical to TRBD1. The J segment lost 5 bases and the V segment lost 1 base, leaving 12 bases of the junction unmatched. CDR1 is SGHVS and CDR2 is FNYEAQ in the germline V gene. The CDR3 runs 17 residues.

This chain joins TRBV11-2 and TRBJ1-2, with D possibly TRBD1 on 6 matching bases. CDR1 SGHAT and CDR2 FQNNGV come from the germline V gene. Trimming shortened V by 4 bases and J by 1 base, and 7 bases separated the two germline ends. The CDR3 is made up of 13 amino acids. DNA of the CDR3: TGTGCCAGCAGCTCACAGGGTAACTATGGCTACACCTTC. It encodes CASSSQGNYGYTF.

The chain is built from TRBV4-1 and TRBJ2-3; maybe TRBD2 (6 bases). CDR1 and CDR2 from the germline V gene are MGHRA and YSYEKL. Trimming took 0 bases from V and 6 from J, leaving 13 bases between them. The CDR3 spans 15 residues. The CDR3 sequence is CASSQDWGLIDTQYF. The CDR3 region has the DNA TGCGCCAGCAGCCAAGATTGGGGACTCATCGATACGCAGTATTTT.

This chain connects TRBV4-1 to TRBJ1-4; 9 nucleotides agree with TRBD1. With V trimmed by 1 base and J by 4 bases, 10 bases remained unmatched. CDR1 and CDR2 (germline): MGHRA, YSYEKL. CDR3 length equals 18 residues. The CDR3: CASSQGAHGTGINEKLFF. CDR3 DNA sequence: TGCGCCAGCAGCCAAGGAGCTCATGGGACAGGGATTAATGAAAAACTGTTTTTT.

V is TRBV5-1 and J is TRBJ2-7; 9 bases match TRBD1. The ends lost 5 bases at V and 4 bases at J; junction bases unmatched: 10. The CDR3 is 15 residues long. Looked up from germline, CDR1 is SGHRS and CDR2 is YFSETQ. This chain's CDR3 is CASRTTGGTPYEQYF. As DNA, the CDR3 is TGCGCCAGCAGAACTACAGGGGGCACCCCTTACGAGCAGTACTTC.

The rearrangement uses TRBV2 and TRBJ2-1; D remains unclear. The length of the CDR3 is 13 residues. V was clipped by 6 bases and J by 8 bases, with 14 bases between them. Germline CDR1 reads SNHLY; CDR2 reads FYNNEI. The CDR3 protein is CASRGEGPDEQFF. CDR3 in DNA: TGTGCCAGCAGGGGTGAAGGTCCCGATGAGCAGTTCTTC.

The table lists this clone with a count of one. The CDR3 loop is CAWTYVGLYWEQYF. CDR3 sequence (DNA): TGTGCCTGGACCTATGTGGGACTGTACTGGGAGCAGTACTTC. V gene TRBV30 combines with J gene TRBJ2-7; D is possibly TRBD2 (6 bases). V lost 4 bases to trimming and J lost 7 bases, with 20 bases between them. This CDR3 comprises 14 residues. Germline assignment: CDR1 GTSNPN and CDR2 SVGIG (reference sequence).